These 32 T cell receptor beta chains were sequenced from one sample in a study of immune heterogeneity within non-small cell lung tumors. Amplification of TCR beta CDR3 was performed by multiplex PCR with 32 V and 13 J primers. Each CDR3 protein gets one entry after TCRdb re-called the multiplex PCR reads with MiXCR. The sample lists about 2,800 distinct CDR3 sequences; over 45% were seen once. Genomic DNA extracted from bulk tumor tissue served as template. A total of around 590 ng was used per sample. Surgeons took several biopsies per primary tumor, spaced far apart, during surgery. Patients with untreated, newly diagnosed non-small cell lung cancer underwent curative surgery. The specimen was lung tumor tissue. These receptors were obtained from a man between 60 and 75 years old with non-small cell lung cancer.

J is TRBJ2-7 and V is TRBV7-2; D is unclear. The CDR3 has 13 residues. CDR1 is SGHTA and CDR2 is FQGNSA in the germline V gene. The germline V and J ends were trimmed by 1 base and 3 bases, with 7 bases remaining between them. CDR3 sequence: CASSLGFVYEQYF. The CDR3 DNA follows: TGTGCCAGCAGCTTAGGGTTCGTCTACGAGCAGTACTTC.

The chain links TRBV20-1 to TRBJ1-6; the D gene is possibly TRBD1 (5 bases). Germline V gene data show CDR1 as DFQATT and CDR2 as SNEGSKA (reference sequence). V shed 6 bases and J shed 7 bases, with 19 bases lying between them. This CDR3 is built from 15 residues. The CDR3: CSAKVGGRQNSPLHF. The CDR3 DNA reads TGCAGTGCCAAGGTTGGGGGACGACAAAATTCACCCCTCCACTTT.

The chain recombines TRBV19 with TRBJ2-5; 8 bases fit TRBD2. The germline V gene has CDR1 LNHDA and CDR2 SQIVND (reference sequence). This CDR3 contains 15 residues. J gave up 4 bases and V 4 bases, and 8 bases lay outside the gene matches. CDR3 in amino acids: CASSTSSGWGETQYF. CDR3 nucleotide sequence: TGTGCCAGTAGTACGTCTAGCGGGTGGGGAGAGACCCAGTACTTC.

This clonotype was recorded only once. Being one base from a much bigger clone, this may be a read error. The genes are TRBV7-9 and TRBJ2-7, with TRBD1 as a possible D gene (5 bases). The CDR3 spans 15 residues. The germline V gene encodes CDR1 SEHNR and CDR2 FQNEAQ (reference sequence). This chain's CDR3 is CVSSFLSQGDYEQYF. In DNA, the CDR3 is TGTGTCAGCAGCTTTTTGTCGCAGGGCGATTACGAGCAGTACTTC.

This clonotype was seen a handful of times. J is TRBJ1-4 and V is TRBV15; D unclear. CDR3 length: 15 residues. The V and J ends lost 0 bases and 4 bases respectively, with 9 bases between them. Germline values: CDR1 LNHNV, CDR2 YYDKDF (reference sequence). The CDR3 region is CATSRELRINEKLFF. CDR3 bases: TGTGCCACCAGCAGAGAGTTACGGATTAATGAAAAACTGTTTTTT.

A few counts support this clonotype. The V and J genes are TRBV28 and TRBJ1-6; 8 bases are shared with TRBD1. CDR1 and CDR2 (germline): MDHEN, SYDVKM. This CDR3 comprises 14 residues. V lost 6 bases to trimming and J lost 10 bases; unmatched junction nucleotides: 8. CDR3 bases: TGTGCCAGCAGAAAAGGACAGGGTGGATCACCCCTCCACTTT. Its protein is CASRKGQGGSPLHF.

The chain joins TRBV11-3 to TRBJ2-2, with D uncertain. CDR3 length: 14 residues. Trimming took 5 bases from V and 1 from J, leaving 8 bases between them. Germline lookup yields CDR1 SGHNT and CDR2 YENEEA. CDR3: CASSTRQNTGELFF. The CDR3 bases are TGTGCCAGCAGCACTCGACAGAACACCGGGGAGCTGTTTTTT.

V gene TRBV27 combines with J gene TRBJ2-3; 8 bases map to TRBD2. Germline loops: CDR1 MNHEY, CDR2 SMNVEV (reference sequence). CDR3 size: 16 residues. J gave up 1 base and V 7 bases, and 10 bases lay outside the gene matches. The DNA of the CDR3 is TGTGCCAGCACCCTATCGGGAGGGGGACGCACAGATACGCAGTATTTT. It codes for CASTLSGGGRTDTQYF.

The sample holds a few counts of this clonotype. The chain has TRBV5-6 and TRBJ1-2; 9 bases fit TRBD1. CDR3 size: 13 residues. J lost 10 bases, V lost 0 bases, and 4 bases had no gene match. Germline lookup yields CDR1 SGHDT and CDR2 YYEEEE. The CDR3: CASSLGDREDYTF. The CDR3 DNA follows: TGTGCCAGCAGCTTGGGGGACAGGGAGGACTACACCTTC.

The CDR3 DNA is TGTGCCAGCAGCGTAAGCCAGTCTATTGGAGCTTTCTTT. It translates to CASSVSQSIGAFF. The genes are TRBV7-9 and TRBJ1-1; D call uncertain. Trimming cost V 5 bases and J 10 bases, with 17 bases left between them. Germline values: CDR1 SEHNR, CDR2 FQNEAQ (reference sequence). CDR3 length: 13 amino acids.

This clonotype has only a few counts. The gene calls are TRBV19 and TRBJ2-7; 9 bases are a match to TRBD1. Per germline, CDR1 LNHDA and CDR2 SQIVND (reference sequence). The junction had 14 bases not matched to a gene; V was cut back by 3 bases and J by 8 bases. This CDR3 has 16 residues. The CDR3 sequence is CASSIATGTGSRKQYF. In DNA form, the CDR3 reads TGTGCCAGTAGTATTGCTACCGGGACAGGGTCTAGAAAGCAGTACTTC.

The rearrangement uses TRBV5-1 and TRBJ2-1; no clear D. Germline lookup yields CDR1 SGHRS and CDR2 YFSETQ. V was clipped by 5 bases and J by 9 bases, with 15 bases between them. The CDR3 is made up of 13 amino acids. The chain's CDR3 is CASSAHVGCEQFF. Written as DNA, the CDR3 is TGCGCCAGCAGTGCCCATGTGGGATGTGAGCAGTTCTTC.

V gene TRBV12-3 or TRBV12-4 combines with J gene TRBJ1-1; D gene ambiguous. The V gene lost 7 bases and the J gene lost 1 base, with 10 bases spanning the gap. CDR3 size: 13 residues. DNA for the CDR3: TGTGCCAGCACCGTAGACACGAACACTGAAGCTTTCTTT. Protein product: CASTVDTNTEAFF.

The CDR3 DNA sequence: TGTGCTAGTGGTTTGGGGATTCGACCATCTGGAAACACCATATATTTT. Its translation: CASGLGIRPSGNTIYF. The V call is TRBV12-5, the J call TRBJ1-3; no firm D call. Trimming left V 1 base short and J 1 base short, with 11 bases between. This CDR3 has 16 residues. CDR1 is LGHNT, CDR2 FRNRAP, per germline. Full variable domain (outside the CDR3, taken from reference TRBV12-5 and TRBJ1-3): DARVTQTPRHKVTEMGQEVTMRCQPILGHNTVFWYRQTMMQGLELLAYFRNRAPLDDSGMPKDRFSAEMPDATLATLKIQPSEPRDSAVYFCASGLGIRPSGNTIYFGEGSWLTVV.

V and J are TRBV19 and TRBJ1-2, with D possibly TRBD1 on 6 matching bases. The CDR3 runs 13 residues. In germline, CDR1 is LNHDA, CDR2 SQIVND (reference sequence). V was shortened by 5 bases and J by 1 base, with 8 bases between the two germline ends. This chain's CDR3 is CASSYRDNYGYTF. As DNA, the CDR3 is TGTGCCAGTAGTTACAGGGATAACTATGGCTACACCTTC.

This clonotype was found once. The rearrangement joins TRBV20-1 to TRBJ2-3; no firm D call. Germline-derived CDR1 and CDR2 are DFQATT and SNEGSKA (reference sequence). CDR3 size: 12 residues. The ends were cut back, 1 base at V and 5 bases at J, with 7 bases in the middle. The CDR3 DNA reads as TGCAGTGCTAGAGTTCTCGGAGATACGCAGTATTTT. It encodes CSARVLGDTQYF.

This chain joins TRBV11-1 and TRBJ2-7, with 8 bases fitting TRBD1. This CDR3 contains 19 residues. V shed 2 bases, J shed 0 bases, and the junction held 15 bases outside the gene matches. Per the germline V gene, CDR1 is SGHAT and CDR2 is FQDESV (reference sequence). This chain's CDR3 is CASSLFGQGYNGVSYEQYF. Here the CDR3 DNA reads TGTGCCAGCAGCTTATTCGGACAGGGATATAATGGGGTCTCCTACGAGCAGTACTTC.

V usage is TRBV7-9 and J usage is TRBJ2-7, with D hard to call. The V gene lost 5 bases and the J gene lost 3 bases, with 14 bases spanning the gap. The CDR3 is made up of 14 amino acids. CDR1 is SEHNR and CDR2 is FQNEAQ in the germline V gene (reference sequence). CDR3 DNA: TGTGCCAGCAGCCTCGGAGCGACTCGCTACGAGCAGTACTTC. Its protein product is CASSLGATRYEQYF.

This clonotype occurred a few times. The J gene is TRBJ1-1, the V gene TRBV30, with D tentatively TRBD1 (5 bases). With 4 bases removed from V and 5 bases from J, the gap between germline ends came to 14 bases. The CDR3 spans 13 residues. The germline CDR1 and CDR2 sequences are GTSNPN and SVGIG (reference sequence). CDR3 coding DNA: TGTGCCTGGACAGGGTCCGGTTGGACTGAAGCTTTCTTT. As protein: CAWTGSGWTEAFF. Filled out from reference TRBV30 and TRBJ1-1, the complete variable domain reads SQTIHQWPATLVQPVGSPLSLECTVEGTSNPNLYWYRQAAGRGLQLLFYSVGIGQISSEVPQNLSASRPQDRQFILSSKKLLLSDSGFYLCAWTGSGWTEAFFGQGTRLTVV.

This sequence joins TRBV6-2 or TRBV6-3 and TRBJ1-2; TRBD1 might be the D (5 bases). The CDR3 spans 14 residues. Trimming stripped 0 bases from V and 4 bases from J, with 9 bases between. Germline CDR1 reads MNHEY; CDR2 reads SVGEGT. The DNA for the CDR3 is TGTGCCAGCAGTTACTCGGGGGACCTCTATGGCTACACCTTC. It yields the protein CASSYSGDLYGYTF.

The chain couples TRBV7-9 to TRBJ2-3; perhaps TRBD1 as D (6 bases). Per germline, CDR1 SEHNR and CDR2 FQNEAQ (reference sequence). Trimming pared 3 bases from V and 4 bases from J, leaving 14 bases between. The CDR3 contains 15 residues. CDR3 coding DNA: TGTGCCAGCAGCTTTGCAGGGGTCTTCCCAGATACGCAGTATTTT. Its protein product is CASSFAGVFPDTQYF.

The CDR3 DNA is TGTGCCAGCAGTGAAGGCCCAGGGTTAGCACTAGCGGGAGTGAAACAGTACTTC. This encodes CASSEGPGLALAGVKQYF. The chain employs TRBV6-1 and TRBJ2-7; the match to TRBD2 covers 11 bases. Germline CDR1 is MNHNS and CDR2 is SASEGT. The length of the CDR3 is 18 residues. V shed 1 base, J shed 10 bases, and the junction held 18 bases outside the gene matches.

Written as DNA, the CDR3 is TGCAGTGCTTCACCTGCGACTAGCTGGAAGGAGGAGACCCAGTACTTC. As protein: CSASPATSWKEETQYF. This chain connects TRBV20-1 to TRBJ2-5; TRBD2 agrees at 7 bases. This CDR3 is 16 amino acids long. Germline CDR1 reads DFQATT; CDR2 reads SNEGSKA (reference sequence). V was pared by 5 bases and J by 5 bases, with 17 bases of the junction left unmatched.

This clonotype appeared a single time. The CDR3 DNA sequence: TGTGCCAGCAGCTCTCCAAGGGACAGGGGGGGGAATGAGCAGTTCTTC. Protein product: CASSSPRDRGGNEQFF. The chain joins TRBV9 to TRBJ2-1; 11 positions agree with TRBD1. The CDR3 spans 16 residues. Germline lookup yields CDR1 SGDLS and CDR2 YYNGEE. V shed 4 bases, J shed 7 bases, and the junction held 10 bases outside the gene matches. Full variable domain (rest looked up from reference TRBV9 and TRBJ2-1): DSGVTQTPKHLITATGQRVTLRCSPRSGDLSVYWYQQSLDQGLQFLIQYYNGEERAKGNILERFSAQQFPDLHSELNLSSLELGDSALYFCASSSPRDRGGNEQFFGPGTRLTVL.

The chain links TRBV28 to TRBJ1-2; perhaps TRBD1 as D (5 bases). With 9 bases removed from V and 0 bases from J, the gap between germline ends came to 11 bases. The germline CDR1 and CDR2 sequences are MDHEN and SYDVKM. The CDR3 is made up of 13 amino acids. CDR3 region: CASMTEANYGYTF. The DNA of the CDR3 is TGTGCCAGTATGACAGAAGCTAACTATGGCTACACCTTC.

The rearrangement uses TRBV20-1 and TRBJ2-7, with 9 bases that match TRBD1. Germline assignment: CDR1 DFQATT and CDR2 SNEGSKA (reference sequence). CDR3 length equals 14 residues. CDR3 coding DNA: TGCAGCCCTACAGGGGGCACGTTCTCCTACGAGCAGTACTTC. It yields the protein CSPTGGTFSYEQYF.

The gene calls are TRBV30 and TRBJ2-7, with D maybe TRBD1 (5 bases). CDR1 and CDR2 (germline): GTSNPN, SVGIG (reference sequence). Trimming took 2 bases from V and 3 from J, leaving 8 bases between them. The CDR3 runs to 12 residues. CDR3 loop: CAWSTGFYEQYF. The DNA for the CDR3 is TGTGCCTGGAGTACAGGATTCTACGAGCAGTACTTC.

This clonotype was counted a few times. The J gene is TRBJ2-4, the V gene TRBV27; 9 bases are shared with TRBD2. Germline CDR1 MNHEY, CDR2 SMNVEV (reference sequence). J lost 0 bases, V lost 6 bases, and 15 bases had no gene match. The length of the CDR3 is 19 residues. This chain's CDR3 is CASSLRAGGYALAKNIQYF. The CDR3 DNA follows: TGTGCCAGCAGCCTTCGAGCGGGGGGCTATGCCTTAGCCAAAAACATTCAGTACTTC.

This clonotype showed up just a few times. J is TRBJ2-7 and V is TRBV24-1; the match to TRBD1 covers 11 bases. Germline CDR1 KGHDR, CDR2 SFDVKD. The CDR3 has 15 amino acids. V was pared by 3 bases and J by 4 bases, with 4 bases of the junction left unmatched. Here the CDR3 reads CATSDAGTGGYEQYF. DNA for the CDR3: TGTGCCACCAGTGATGCCGGGACAGGGGGTTACGAGCAGTACTTC.

This chain joins TRBV6-4 and TRBJ2-2; 7 bases are a match to TRBD2. J gave up 5 bases and V 5 bases, and 5 bases lay outside the gene matches. Germline V gives CDR1 MRHNA, CDR2 SNTAGT. This CDR3 contains 14 residues. The CDR3 here is CASSRLARTGELFF. In DNA, the CDR3 is TGTGCCAGCAGTCGACTAGCCAGGACCGGGGAGCTGTTTTTT.

The chain uses TRBV20-1 and TRBJ2-1, with 7 bases identical to TRBD2. The CDR3 totals 16 residues. V lost 2 bases, J lost 0 bases, and 7 bases stayed unmatched. Germline CDR1 reads DFQATT; CDR2 reads SNEGSKA (reference sequence). CDR3 sequence (DNA): TGCAGTGCTAGAAGGGGAGCGGGATCCTCCTACAATGAGCAGTTCTTC. Protein: CSARRGAGSSYNEQFF.

The chain is built from TRBV6-2 or TRBV6-3 and TRBJ2-2, with 7 positions matching TRBD1. V lost 6 bases, J lost 7 bases, and 5 bases stayed unmatched. The V gene's germline CDR1 is MNHEY and CDR2 SVGEGT. The CDR3 spans 13 residues. CDR3 bases: TGTGCCAGCAGCCCACAGGGGTACGGGGAGCTGTTTTTT. Its translation is CASSPQGYGELFF.